This is a list of T cell receptor beta chains from one sample in a study of post-analysis software for immune sequencing data. Using its own MiXCR run on the PCR reads, TCRdb lists one record per CDR3 protein. Among fewer than 850,000 distinct CDR3 sequences listed, less than 35% were seen once. The specimen sequenced was blood. All receptors derive from a girl between 5 and 17 years old with multiple sclerosis. CDR3s include the opening cysteine and the closing phenylalanine or tryptophan. A D gene is named only where the DNA matches it firmly. The size of a clone is reported for some rows only, either as once, few or many, or as a class for expanded clones.

V	D	J	size	CDR3	DNA
TRBV7-2	-	TRBJ2-3	few	CASSLAAGYTDTQYF	TGTGCCAGCAGCTTAGCTGCGGGATACACAGATACGCAGTATTTT
TRBV29-1	TRBD2	TRBJ2-3	many	CSVTIAGVKDTQYF	TGCAGCGTGACCATAGCGGGAGTGAAAGATACGCAGTATTTT
TRBV5-1	TRBD1	TRBJ2-7	-	CASRPGQALRYEQYF	TGCGCCAGCAGACCCGGACAGGCACTCCGCTACGAGCAGTACTTC
TRBV7-2	-	TRBJ2-5	few	CASSVQGLGTAETQYF	TGTGCCAGCAGCGTACAGGGTCTGGGAACGGCGGAGACCCAGTACTTC
TRBV20-1	-	TRBJ2-1	few	CSARTRGAYEQFF	TGCAGTGCTAGAACACGCGGGGCCTATGAGCAGTTCTTC
TRBV5-1	-	TRBJ2-1	-	CASSFGQGGFNEQFF	TGCGCCAGCAGCTTTGGGCAGGGGGGGTTCAATGAGCAGTTCTTC
TRBV7-8	TRBD1	TRBJ1-6	-	CASTHRGGGSYNSPLHF	TGTGCCAGCACTCACAGAGGGGGCGGCTCCTATAATTCACCCCTCCACTTT
TRBV7-2	-	TRBJ2-7	-	CASTRNPGGNEQYF	TGTGCCAGCACCCGCAACCCCGGGGGCAACGAGCAGTACTTC
TRBV7-9	TRBD2	TRBJ2-1	few	CASSSRTSGSEQFF	TGTGCCAGCAGCTCGAGGACTAGCGGGAGTGAGCAGTTCTTC
TRBV20-1	TRBD2	TRBJ2-1	few	CSLSGREGRYNEQFF	TGCAGTCTTTCCGGGAGGGAGGGCCGCTACAATGAGCAGTTCTTC
TRBV3-1	TRBD2	TRBJ2-1	few	CASSQIGLAGDIEQFF	TGTGCCAGCAGCCAGATCGGACTAGCGGGAGATATTGAGCAGTTCTTC
TRBV7-2	TRBD2	TRBJ2-3	-	CASSFQIGTSGMNTDTQYF	TGTGCCAGCAGCTTTCAAATTGGGACTAGCGGGATGAACACAGATACGCAGTATTTT
TRBV5-6	-	TRBJ2-5	-	CASSLSFGVSEQYF	TGTGCCAGCAGCTTATCCTTCGGGGTCAGTGAGCAGTACTTC
TRBV5-1	TRBD1	TRBJ2-3	few	CASSPRQGHTDTQYF	TGCGCCAGCAGCCCCAGACAGGGGCACACAGATACGCAGTATTTT
TRBV25-1	-	TRBJ2-5	-	CASSDVWQGGLETQYF	TGTGCCAGCAGTGACGTGTGGCAGGGTGGTTTGGAGACCCAGTACTTC
TRBV20-1	-	TRBJ1-1	-	CSAPKPRSNTEAFF	TGCAGTGCCCCGAAACCTAGATCGAACACTGAAGCTTTCTTT
TRBV3-1	TRBD2	TRBJ2-4	few	CASARGGMSIQYF	TGTGCCAGCGCCCGGGGGGGGATGAGCATTCAGTACTTC
TRBV14	TRBD2	TRBJ2-3	-	CASSQKHLGLAGGQSTDTQYF	TGTGCCAGCAGCCAAAAACACCTGGGACTAGCGGGGGGTCAAAGCACAGATACGCAGTATTTT
TRBV29-1	-	TRBJ2-7	many	CSVEDGFHHYEQYF	TGCAGCGTTGAAGACGGGTTCCACCACTACGAGCAGTACTTC
TRBV5-5	-	TRBJ2-4	-	CASSLRSPDLAKNIQYF	TGTGCCAGCAGCTTGCGTAGTCCAGACTTAGCCAAAAACATTCAGTACTTC
TRBV12-3/TRBV12-4	-	TRBJ1-5	few	CASSPGAWDQPQHF	TGTGCCAGCAGTCCGGGGGCGTGGGACCAGCCCCAGCATTTT